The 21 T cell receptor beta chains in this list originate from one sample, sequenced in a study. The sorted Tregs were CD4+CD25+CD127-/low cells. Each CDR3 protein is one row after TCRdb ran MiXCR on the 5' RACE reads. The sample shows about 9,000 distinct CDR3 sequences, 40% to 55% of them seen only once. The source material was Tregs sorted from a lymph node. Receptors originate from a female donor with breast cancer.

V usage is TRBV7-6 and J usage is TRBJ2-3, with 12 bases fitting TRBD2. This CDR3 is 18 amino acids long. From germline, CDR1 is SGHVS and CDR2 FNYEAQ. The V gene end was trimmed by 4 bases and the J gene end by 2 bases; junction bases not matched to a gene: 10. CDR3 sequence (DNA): TGTGCCAGCAGCTCTTCCGCGGGACTAGCGGGCCTCACAGATACGCAGTATTTT. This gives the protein CASSSSAGLAGLTDTQYF.

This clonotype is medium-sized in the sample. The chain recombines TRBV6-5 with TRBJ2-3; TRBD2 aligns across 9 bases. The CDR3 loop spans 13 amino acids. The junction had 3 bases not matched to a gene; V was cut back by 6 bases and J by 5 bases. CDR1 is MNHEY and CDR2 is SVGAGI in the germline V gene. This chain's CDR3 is CASSAGGLDTQYF. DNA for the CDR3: TGTGCCAGCAGCGCGGGAGGGTTAGATACGCAGTATTTT.

The CDR3 region has the DNA TGTGCCAGCAGCACCGGACAGGGGGCAGCGACGAGATCCTACAATGAGCAGTTCTTC. Translating it yields CASSTGQGAATRSYNEQFF. This chain links TRBV7-9 with TRBJ2-1; TRBD1 agrees at 11 bases. The CDR3 runs 19 residues. V was clipped by 5 bases and J by 1 base; unmatched bases: 13. In germline, CDR1 is SEHNR, CDR2 FQNEAQ (reference sequence). Full variable domain (outside the CDR3, taken from reference TRBV7-9 and TRBJ2-1): DTGVSQNPRHKITKRGQNVTFRCDPISEHNRLYWYRQTLGQGPEFLTYFQNEAQLEKSRLLSDRFSAERPKGSFSTLEIQRTEQGDSAMYLCASSTGQGAATRSYNEQFFGPGTRLTVL.

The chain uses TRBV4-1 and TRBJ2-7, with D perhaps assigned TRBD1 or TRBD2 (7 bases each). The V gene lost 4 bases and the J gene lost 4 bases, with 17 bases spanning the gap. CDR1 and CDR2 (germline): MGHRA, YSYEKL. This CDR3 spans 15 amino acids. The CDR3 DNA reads TGCGCCAGCAGCCCCTCCAGGGGGGGCGCTTACGAGCAGTACTTC. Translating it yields CASSPSRGGAYEQYF.

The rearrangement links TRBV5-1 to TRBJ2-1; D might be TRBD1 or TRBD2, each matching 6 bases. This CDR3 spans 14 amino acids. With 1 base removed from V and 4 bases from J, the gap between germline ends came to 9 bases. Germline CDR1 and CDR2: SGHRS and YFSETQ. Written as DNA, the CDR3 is TGCGCCAGCAGCTTGCGGGGGCGATACAATGAGCAGTTCTTC. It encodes CASSLRGRYNEQFF. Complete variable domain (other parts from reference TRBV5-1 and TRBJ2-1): KAGVTQTPRYLIKTRGQQVTLSCSPISGHRSVSWYQQTPGQGLQFLFEYFSETQRNKGNFPGRFSGRQFSNSRSEMNVSTLELGDSALYLCASSLRGRYNEQFFGPGTRLTVL.

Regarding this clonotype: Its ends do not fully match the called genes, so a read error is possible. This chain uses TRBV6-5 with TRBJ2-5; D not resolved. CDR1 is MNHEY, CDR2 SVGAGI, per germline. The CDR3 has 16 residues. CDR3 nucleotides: TGTGCTAGCAGTTACTCGAAGGCTATGTGGGGAGAGACCCAGTACTTC. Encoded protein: CASSYSKAMWGETQYF.

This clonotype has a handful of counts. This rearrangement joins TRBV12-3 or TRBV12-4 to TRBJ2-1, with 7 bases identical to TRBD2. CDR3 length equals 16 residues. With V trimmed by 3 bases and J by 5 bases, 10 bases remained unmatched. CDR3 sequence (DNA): TGTGCCAGCAGTTTGTCTTTGCGGGAGTTCCACAATGAGCAGTTCTTC. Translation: CASSLSLREFHNEQFF.

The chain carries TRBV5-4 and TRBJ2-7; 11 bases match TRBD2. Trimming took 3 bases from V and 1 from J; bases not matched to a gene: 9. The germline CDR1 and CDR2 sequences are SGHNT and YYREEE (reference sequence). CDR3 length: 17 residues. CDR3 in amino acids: CASSSRGTSGLSYEQYF. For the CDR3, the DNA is TGTGCCAGCAGCTCTAGGGGGACTAGCGGCTTATCCTACGAGCAGTACTTC.

Written as DNA, the CDR3 is TGTGCCATCAAAATAGCGGGGAGCACAGATACGCAGTATTTT. As protein: CAIKIAGSTDTQYF. The rearrangement links TRBV10-3 to TRBJ2-3, with 8 nucleotides matching TRBD2. From germline, CDR1 is ENHRY and CDR2 SYGVKD. This CDR3 contains 14 residues. With 7 bases clipped from V and 0 bases from J, the junction kept 3 bases outside the gene matches.

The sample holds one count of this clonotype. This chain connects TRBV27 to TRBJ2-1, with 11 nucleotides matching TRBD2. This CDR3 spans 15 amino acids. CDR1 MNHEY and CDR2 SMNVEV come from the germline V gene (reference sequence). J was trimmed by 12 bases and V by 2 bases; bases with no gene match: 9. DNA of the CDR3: TGTGCCAGCAGTTTACTACTAGCGGGAGCCGGGGGGCAGTTCTTC. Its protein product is CASSLLLAGAGGQFF.

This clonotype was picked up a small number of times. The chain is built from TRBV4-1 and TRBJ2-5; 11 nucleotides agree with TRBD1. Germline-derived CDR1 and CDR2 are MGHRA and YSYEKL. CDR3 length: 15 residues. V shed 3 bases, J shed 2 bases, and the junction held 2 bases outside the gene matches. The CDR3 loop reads CASSHGTGGQETQYF. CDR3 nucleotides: TGCGCCAGCAGCCACGGGACAGGGGGGCAAGAGACCCAGTACTTC.

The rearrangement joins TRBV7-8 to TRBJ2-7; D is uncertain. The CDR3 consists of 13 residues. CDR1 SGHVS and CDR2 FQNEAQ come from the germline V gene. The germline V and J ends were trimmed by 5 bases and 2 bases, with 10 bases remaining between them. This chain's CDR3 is CASSPGPTYEQYF. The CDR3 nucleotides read TGTGCCAGCAGCCCCGGGCCTACCTACGAGCAGTACTTC.

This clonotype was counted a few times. The CDR3 loop reads CASSSTPGDYEQYF. DNA for the CDR3: TGTGCCAGCAGCTCAACACCCGGTGACTACGAGCAGTACTTC. This chain uses TRBV5-6 with TRBJ2-7; D is unclear. Per germline, CDR1 SGHDT and CDR2 YYEEEE. Between the trimmed V and J ends, which lost 3 bases and 3 bases, there was a span of 13 bases. CDR3 length equals 14 residues.

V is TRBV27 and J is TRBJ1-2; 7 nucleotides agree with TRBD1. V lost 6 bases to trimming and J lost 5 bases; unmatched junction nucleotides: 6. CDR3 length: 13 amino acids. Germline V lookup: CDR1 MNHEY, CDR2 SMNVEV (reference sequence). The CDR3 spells CASRTGVGYGYTF. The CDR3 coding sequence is TGTGCCAGCAGAACAGGGGTCGGGTATGGCTACACCTTC.

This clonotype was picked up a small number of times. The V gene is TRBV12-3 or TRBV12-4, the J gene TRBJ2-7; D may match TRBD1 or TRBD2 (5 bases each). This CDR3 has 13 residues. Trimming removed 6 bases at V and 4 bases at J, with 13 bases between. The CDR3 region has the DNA TGTGCCAGCAGATCTGCCGAGGGGTACGAGCAGTACTTC. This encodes CASRSAEGYEQYF.

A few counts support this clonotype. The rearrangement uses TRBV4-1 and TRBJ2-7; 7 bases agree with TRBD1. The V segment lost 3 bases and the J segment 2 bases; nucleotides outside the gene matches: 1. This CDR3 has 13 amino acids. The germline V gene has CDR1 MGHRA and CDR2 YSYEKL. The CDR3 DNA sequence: TGCGCCAGCAGCCACGGACAGGCCTACGAGCAGTACTTC. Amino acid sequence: CASSHGQAYEQYF.

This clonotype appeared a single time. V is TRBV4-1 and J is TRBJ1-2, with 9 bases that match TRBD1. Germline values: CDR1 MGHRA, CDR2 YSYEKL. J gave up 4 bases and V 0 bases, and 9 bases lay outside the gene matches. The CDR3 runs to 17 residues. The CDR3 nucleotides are TGCGCCAGCAGCCAAGAGGGCGGGGACAGGGAGCCCTATGGCTACACCTTC. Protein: CASSQEGGDREPYGYTF.

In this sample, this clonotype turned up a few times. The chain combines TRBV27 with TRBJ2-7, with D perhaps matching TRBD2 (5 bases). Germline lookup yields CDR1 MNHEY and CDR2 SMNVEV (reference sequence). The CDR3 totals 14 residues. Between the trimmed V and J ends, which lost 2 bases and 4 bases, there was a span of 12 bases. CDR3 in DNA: TGTGCCAGCAGTTTAGGTCGGGGAATGTACGAGCAGTACTTC. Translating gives CASSLGRGMYEQYF.

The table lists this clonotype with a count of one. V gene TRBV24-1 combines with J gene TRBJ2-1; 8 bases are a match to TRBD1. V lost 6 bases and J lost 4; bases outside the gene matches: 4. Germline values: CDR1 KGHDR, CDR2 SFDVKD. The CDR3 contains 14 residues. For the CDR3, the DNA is TGTGCCACCAGTACCAGGACAGGGTACAATGAGCAGTTCTTC. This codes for CATSTRTGYNEQFF.

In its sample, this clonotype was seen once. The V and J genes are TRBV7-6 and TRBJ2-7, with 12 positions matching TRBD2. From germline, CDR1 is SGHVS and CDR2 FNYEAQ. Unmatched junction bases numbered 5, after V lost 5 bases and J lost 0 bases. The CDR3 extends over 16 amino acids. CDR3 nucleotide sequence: TGTGCCAGCAGCCAAACTAGCGGGGGGAGCTCCTACGAGCAGTACTTC. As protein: CASSQTSGGSSYEQYF.

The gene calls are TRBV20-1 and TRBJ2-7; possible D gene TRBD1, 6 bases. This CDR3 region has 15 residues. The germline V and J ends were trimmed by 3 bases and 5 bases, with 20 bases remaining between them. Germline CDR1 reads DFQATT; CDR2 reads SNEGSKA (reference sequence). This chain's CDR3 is CSASPTGRGVHEQYF. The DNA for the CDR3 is TGCAGTGCTAGTCCTACGGGCAGGGGCGTCCACGAGCAGTACTTC.